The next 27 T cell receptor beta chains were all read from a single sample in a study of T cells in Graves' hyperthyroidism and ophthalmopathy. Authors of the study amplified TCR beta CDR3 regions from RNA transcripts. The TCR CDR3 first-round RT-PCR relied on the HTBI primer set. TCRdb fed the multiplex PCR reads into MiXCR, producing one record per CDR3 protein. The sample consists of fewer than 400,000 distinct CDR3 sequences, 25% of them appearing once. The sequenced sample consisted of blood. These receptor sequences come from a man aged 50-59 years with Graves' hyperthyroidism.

CDR3 DNA: TGTGCCAGCAGCGCAACTAGGGACGGGGAGCTGTTTTTT. Its protein is CASSATRDGELFF. The rearrangement links TRBV7-3 to TRBJ2-2, with D perhaps TRBD2 (5 bases). Germline V gene data show CDR1 as SGHTA and CDR2 as FQGTGA. The V and J ends lost 5 bases and 7 bases respectively, with 11 bases between them. This CDR3 spans 13 amino acids.

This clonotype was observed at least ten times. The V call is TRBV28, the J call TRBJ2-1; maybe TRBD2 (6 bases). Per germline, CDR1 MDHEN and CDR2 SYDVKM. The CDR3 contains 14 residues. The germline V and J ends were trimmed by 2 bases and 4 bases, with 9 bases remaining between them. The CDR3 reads CASSLGTGYNEQFF. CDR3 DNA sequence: TGTGCCAGCAGTTTAGGGACTGGTTACAATGAGCAGTTCTTC.

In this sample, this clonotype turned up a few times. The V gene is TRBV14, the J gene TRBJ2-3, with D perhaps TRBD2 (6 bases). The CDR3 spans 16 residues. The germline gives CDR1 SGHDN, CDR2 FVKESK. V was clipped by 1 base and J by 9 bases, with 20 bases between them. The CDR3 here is CASSQVGGALYWTQYF. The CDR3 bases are TGTGCCAGCAGCCAAGTAGGCGGGGCCTTGTATTGGACGCAGTATTTT.

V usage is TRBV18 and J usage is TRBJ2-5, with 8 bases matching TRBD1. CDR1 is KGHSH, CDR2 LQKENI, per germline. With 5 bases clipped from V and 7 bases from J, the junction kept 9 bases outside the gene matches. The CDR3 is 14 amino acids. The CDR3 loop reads CASSSDRATGTQYF. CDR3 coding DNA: TGTGCCAGCTCATCGGACAGGGCAACGGGGACCCAGTACTTC.

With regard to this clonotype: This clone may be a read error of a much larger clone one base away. The CDR3 loop reads CASSSTGGASTGELLF. The CDR3 nucleotides are TGTGCCAGCAGTTCTACAGGGGGCGCGAGCACCGGGGAGCTGCTTTTT. The V and J genes are TRBV28 and TRBJ2-2; 9 nucleotides align to TRBD1. Germline CDR1 is MDHEN and CDR2 is SYDVKM. This CDR3 has 16 amino acids.

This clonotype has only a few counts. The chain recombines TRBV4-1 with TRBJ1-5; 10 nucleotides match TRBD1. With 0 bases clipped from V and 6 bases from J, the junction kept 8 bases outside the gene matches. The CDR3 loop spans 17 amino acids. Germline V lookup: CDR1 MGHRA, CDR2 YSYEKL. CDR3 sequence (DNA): TGCGCCAGCAGCCAAGATCGGACAGGGGGTCAGGGTCAGCCCCAGCATTTT. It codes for CASSQDRTGGQGQPQHF.

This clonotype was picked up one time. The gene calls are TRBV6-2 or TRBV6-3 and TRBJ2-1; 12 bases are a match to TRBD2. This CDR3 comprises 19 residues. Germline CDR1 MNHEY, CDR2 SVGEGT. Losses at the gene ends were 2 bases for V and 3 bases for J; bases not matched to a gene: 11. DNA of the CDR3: TGTGCCAGCAGTTACACGATCGCTAGCGGGAGGGCTCTCTACAATGAGCAGTTCTTC. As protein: CASSYTIASGRALYNEQFF.

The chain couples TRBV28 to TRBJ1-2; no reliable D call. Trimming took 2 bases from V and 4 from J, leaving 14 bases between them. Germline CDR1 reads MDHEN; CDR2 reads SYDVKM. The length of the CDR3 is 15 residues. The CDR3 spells CASSLTARPIYGYTF. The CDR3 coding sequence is TGTGCCAGCAGTTTAACGGCCCGGCCGATCTATGGCTACACCTTC.

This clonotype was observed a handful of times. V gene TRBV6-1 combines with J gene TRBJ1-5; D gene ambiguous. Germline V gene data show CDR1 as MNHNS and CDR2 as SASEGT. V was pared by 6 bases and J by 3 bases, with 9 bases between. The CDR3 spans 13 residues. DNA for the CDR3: TGTGCCAGCAGCCACGACAACAATCAGCCCCAGCATTTT. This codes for CASSHDNNQPQHF.

The CDR3, as DNA: TGTGCCAGCAGCGCCGGGACAGGGACTCCCTACGAGCAGTACTTC. Translation gives CASSAGTGTPYEQYF. The gene calls are TRBV9 and TRBJ2-7, with 9 nucleotides matching TRBD1. The CDR3 sequence is 15 residues long. V lost 3 bases, J lost 2 bases, and 6 bases stayed unmatched. Looked up from germline, CDR1 is SGDLS and CDR2 is YYNGEE. Supplemented by reference TRBV9 and TRBJ2-7, the full variable domain reads DSGVTQTPKHLITATGQRVTLRCSPRSGDLSVYWYQQSLDQGLQFLIQYYNGEERAKGNILERFSAQQFPDLHSELNLSSLELGDSALYFCASSAGTGTPYEQYFGPGTRLTVT.

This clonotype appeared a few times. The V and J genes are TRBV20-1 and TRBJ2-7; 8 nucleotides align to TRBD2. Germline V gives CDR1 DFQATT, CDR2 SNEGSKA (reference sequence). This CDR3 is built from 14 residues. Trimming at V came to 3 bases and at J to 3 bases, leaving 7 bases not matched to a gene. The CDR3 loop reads CSARRVAGIYEQYF. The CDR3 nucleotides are TGCAGTGCTAGGCGTGTAGCGGGGATCTACGAGCAGTACTTC.

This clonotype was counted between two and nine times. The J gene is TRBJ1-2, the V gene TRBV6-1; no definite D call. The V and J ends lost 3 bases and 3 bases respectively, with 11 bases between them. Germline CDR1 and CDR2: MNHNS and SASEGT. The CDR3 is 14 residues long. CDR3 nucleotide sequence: TGTGCCAGCAGTGACGGGCCCGGGGACTATGGCTACACCTTC. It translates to CASSDGPGDYGYTF.

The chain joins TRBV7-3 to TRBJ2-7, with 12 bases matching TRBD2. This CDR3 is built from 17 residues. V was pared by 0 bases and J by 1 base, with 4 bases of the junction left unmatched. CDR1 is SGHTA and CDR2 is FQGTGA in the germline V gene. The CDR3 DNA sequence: TGTGCCAGCAGCTTAACGTTTACTAGCGGGAGGTCCTACGAGCAGTACTTC. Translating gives CASSLTFTSGRSYEQYF. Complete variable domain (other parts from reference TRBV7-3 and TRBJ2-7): GAGVSQTPSNKVTEKGKYVELRCDPISGHTALYWYRQSLGQGPEFLIYFQGTGAADDSGLPNDRFFAVRPEGSVSTLKIQRTERGDSAVYLCASSLTFTSGRSYEQYFGPGTRLTVT.

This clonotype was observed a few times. The CDR3 spells CSGRGPYGYTF. Written as DNA, the CDR3 is TGCAGCGGCAGGGGGCCCTATGGCTACACCTTC. V usage is TRBV29-1 and J usage is TRBJ1-2; the match to TRBD1 covers 8 bases. J lost 4 bases, V lost 7 bases, and 2 bases had no gene match. CDR1 is SQVTM, CDR2 ANQGSEA, per germline. This CDR3 region has 11 residues.

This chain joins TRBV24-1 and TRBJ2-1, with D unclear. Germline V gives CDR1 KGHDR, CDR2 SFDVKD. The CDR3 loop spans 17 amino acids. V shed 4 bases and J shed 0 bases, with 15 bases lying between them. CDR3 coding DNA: TGTGCCACCAGTGACCCCGGTGGCGAGAGCTCCTACAATGAGCAGTTCTTC. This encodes CATSDPGGESSYNEQFF.

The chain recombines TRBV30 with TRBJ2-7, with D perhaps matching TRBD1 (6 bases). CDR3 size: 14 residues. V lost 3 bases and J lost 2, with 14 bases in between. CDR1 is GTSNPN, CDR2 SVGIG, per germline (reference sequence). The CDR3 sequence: CAWRTGTTAYEQYF. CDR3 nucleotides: TGTGCCTGGAGGACCGGGACAACAGCCTACGAGCAGTACTTC.

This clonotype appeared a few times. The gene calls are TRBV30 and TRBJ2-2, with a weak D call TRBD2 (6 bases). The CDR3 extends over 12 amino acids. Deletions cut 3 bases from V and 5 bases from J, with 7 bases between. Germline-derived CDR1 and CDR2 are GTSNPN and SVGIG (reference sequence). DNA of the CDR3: TGTGCCTGGAGACGGGGGACCGGGGAGCTGTTTTTT. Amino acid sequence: CAWRRGTGELFF.

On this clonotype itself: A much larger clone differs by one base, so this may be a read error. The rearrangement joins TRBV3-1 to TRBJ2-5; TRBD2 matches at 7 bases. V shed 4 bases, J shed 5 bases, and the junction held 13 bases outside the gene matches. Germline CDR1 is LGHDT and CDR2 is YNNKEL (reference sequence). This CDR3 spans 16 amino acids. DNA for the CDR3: TGTGCCAGCAGCCTAAAGACTAGCAGAGTCCTGGAGACCCAGTACTTC. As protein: CASSLKTSRVLETQYF.

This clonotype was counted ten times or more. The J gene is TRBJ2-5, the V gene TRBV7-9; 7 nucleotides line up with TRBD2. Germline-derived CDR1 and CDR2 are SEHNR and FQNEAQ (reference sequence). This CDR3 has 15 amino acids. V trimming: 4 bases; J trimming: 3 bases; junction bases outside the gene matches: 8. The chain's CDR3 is CASSSLREYEETQYF. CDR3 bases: TGTGCCAGCAGCTCCTTGCGGGAGTACGAAGAGACCCAGTACTTC.

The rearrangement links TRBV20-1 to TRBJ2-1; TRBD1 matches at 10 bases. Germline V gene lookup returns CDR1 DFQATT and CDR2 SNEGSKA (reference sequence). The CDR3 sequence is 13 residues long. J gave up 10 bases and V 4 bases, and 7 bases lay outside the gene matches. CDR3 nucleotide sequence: TGCAGTGCTAAACGGGACAGGGGTGAGGAGCAGTTCTTC. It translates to CSAKRDRGEEQFF.

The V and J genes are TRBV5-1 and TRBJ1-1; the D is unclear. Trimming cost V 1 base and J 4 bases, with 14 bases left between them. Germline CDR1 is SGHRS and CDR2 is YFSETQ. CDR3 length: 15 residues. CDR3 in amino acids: CASSLTGGSSTEAFF. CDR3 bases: TGCGCCAGCAGCTTGACGGGAGGAAGTAGCACTGAAGCTTTCTTT.

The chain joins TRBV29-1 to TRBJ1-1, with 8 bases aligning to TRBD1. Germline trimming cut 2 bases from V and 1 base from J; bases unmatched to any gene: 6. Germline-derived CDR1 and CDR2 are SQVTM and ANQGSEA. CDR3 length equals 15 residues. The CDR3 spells CSVEFRGRRNTEAFF. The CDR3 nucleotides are TGCAGCGTTGAATTCAGGGGGCGACGGAACACTGAAGCTTTCTTT.

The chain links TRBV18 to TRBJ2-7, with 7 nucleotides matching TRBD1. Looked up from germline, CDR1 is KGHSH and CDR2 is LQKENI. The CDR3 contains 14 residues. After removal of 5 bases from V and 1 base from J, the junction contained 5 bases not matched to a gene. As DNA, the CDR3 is TGTGCCAGCTCAGCTTTACAGGGGTCCTACGAGCAGTACTTC. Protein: CASSALQGSYEQYF.

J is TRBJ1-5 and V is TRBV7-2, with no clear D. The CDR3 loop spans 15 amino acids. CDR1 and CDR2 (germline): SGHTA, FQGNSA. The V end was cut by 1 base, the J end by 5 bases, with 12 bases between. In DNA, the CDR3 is TGTGCCAGCAGCTTAGATTCAGTGGGCCATCAGCCCCAGCATTTT. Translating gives CASSLDSVGHQPQHF. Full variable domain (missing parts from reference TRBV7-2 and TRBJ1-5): GAGVSQSPSNKVTEKGKDVELRCDPISGHTALYWYRQSLGQGLEFLIYFQGNSAPDKSGLPSDRFSAERTGGSVSTLTIQRTQQEDSAVYLCASSLDSVGHQPQHFGDGTRLSIL.

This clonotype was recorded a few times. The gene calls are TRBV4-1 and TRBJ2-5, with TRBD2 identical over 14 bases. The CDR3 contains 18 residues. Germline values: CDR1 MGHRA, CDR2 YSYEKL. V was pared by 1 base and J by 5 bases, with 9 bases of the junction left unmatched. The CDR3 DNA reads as TGCGCCAGCAGCCAAGGGGGTCGACTAGCGGGAGGGGGCGAGACCCAGTACTTC. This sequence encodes CASSQGGRLAGGGETQYF.

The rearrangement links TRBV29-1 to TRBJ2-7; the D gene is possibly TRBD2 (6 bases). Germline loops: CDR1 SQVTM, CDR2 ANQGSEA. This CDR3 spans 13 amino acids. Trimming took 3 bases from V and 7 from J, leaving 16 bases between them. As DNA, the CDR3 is TGCAGCGTTGAGGGCCAGCTAGCGCATGAGCAGTACTTC. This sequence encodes CSVEGQLAHEQYF.

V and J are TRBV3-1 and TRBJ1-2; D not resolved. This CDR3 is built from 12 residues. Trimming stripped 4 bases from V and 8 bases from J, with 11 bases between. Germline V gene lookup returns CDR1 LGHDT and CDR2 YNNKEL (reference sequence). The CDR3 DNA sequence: TGTGCCAGCAGCCCGAGTGAGAGCGGCTACACCTTC. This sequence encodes CASSPSESGYTF.